This paragraph reports one TCR beta chain. These data are taken from a study of blood T cell repertoires in COVID-19. Study information: The samples span acute and convalescent COVID-19 from the United States, Italy and Spain.

Original processing methods: Amplification with reference gene primers provided the estimates of nucleated cell counts. Data came from immunoSEQ multiplex PCR; TCRdb stores just in-frame clones and leaves some out. The V and J calls and the clone size are those of that table, but D and trimming were determined from the DNA. The sample lists about 240,000 clones, roughly 86% occurring once. CDR3 length: 15 residues. CDR1 is SGHTA, CDR2 FQGTGA, per germline. V lost 0 bases to trimming and J lost 0 bases; unmatched junction nucleotides: 0. The sample was peripheral blood. The receptor's source is a man aged 80 or over with acute or convalescent COVID-19. The V and J genes are TRBV7-3 and TRBJ2-3; 7 bases agree with TRBD2. CDR3 sequence reads: CASSLTSGSTDTQYF. The CDR3 bases are TGTGCCAGCAGCTTAACTAGCGGGAGCACAGATACGCAGTATTTT. The full variable domain, rest sourced from reference TRBV7-3 and TRBJ2-3, is GAGVSQTPSNKVTEKGKYVELRCDPISGHTALYWYRQSLGQGPEFLIYFQGTGAADDSGLPNDRFFAVRPEGSVSTLKIQRTERGDSAVYLCASSLTSGSTDTQYFGPGTRLTVL.